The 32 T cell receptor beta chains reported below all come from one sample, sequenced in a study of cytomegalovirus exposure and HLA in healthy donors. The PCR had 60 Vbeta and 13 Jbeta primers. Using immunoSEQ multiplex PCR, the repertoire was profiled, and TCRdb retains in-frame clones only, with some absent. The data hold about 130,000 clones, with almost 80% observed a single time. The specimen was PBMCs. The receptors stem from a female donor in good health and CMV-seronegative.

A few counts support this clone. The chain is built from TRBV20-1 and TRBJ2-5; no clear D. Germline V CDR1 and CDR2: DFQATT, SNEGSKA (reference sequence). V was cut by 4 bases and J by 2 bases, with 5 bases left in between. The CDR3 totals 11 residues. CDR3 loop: CSAMRQETQYF. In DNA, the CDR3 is TGCAGTGCTATGCGGCAAGAGACCCAGTACTTC.

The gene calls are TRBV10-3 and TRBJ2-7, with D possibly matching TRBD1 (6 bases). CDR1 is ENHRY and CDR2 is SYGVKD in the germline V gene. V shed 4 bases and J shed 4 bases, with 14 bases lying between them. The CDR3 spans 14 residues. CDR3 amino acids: CAISGVGGVYEQYF. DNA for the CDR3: TGTGCCATCAGTGGAGTTGGGGGCGTGTACGAGCAGTACTTC.

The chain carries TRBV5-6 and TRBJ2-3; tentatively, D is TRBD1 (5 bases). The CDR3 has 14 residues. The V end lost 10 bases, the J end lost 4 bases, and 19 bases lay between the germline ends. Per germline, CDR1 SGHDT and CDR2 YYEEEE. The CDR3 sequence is CAATTWGHADTQYF. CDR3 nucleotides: TGTGCCGCGACGACATGGGGCCATGCAGATACGCAGTATTTT.

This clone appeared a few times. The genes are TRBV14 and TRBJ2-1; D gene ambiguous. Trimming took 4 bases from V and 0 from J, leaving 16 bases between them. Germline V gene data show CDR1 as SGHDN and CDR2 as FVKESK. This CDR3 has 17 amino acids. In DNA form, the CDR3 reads TGTGCCAGCAGCCTCCCCGGTTGGGCAAGCTCCTACAATGAGCAGTTCTTC. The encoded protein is CASSLPGWASSYNEQFF.

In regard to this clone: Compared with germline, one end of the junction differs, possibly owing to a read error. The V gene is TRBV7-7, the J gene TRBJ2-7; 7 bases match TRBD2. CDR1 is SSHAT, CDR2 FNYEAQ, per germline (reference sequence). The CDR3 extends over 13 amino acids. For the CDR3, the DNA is TGTGCTAGCAGCCCAGCGGGGATCGGGGAGCAGTACTTC. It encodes CASSPAGIGEQYF. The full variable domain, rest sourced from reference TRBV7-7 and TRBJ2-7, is GAGVSQSPRYKVTKRGQDVTLRCDPISSHATLYWYQQALGQGPEFLTYFNYEAQPDKSGLPSDRFSAERPEGSISTLTIQRTEQRDSAMYRCASSPAGIGEQYFGPGTRLTVT.

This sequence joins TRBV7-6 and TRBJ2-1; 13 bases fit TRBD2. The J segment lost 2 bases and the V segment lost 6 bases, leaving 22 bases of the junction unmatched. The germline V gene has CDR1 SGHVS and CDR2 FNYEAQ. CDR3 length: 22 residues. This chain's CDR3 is CASSYEPPRGLAGLGAYNEQFF. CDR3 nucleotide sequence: TGTGCCAGCAGTTACGAACCTCCGAGGGGACTAGCGGGATTGGGGGCCTACAATGAGCAGTTCTTC.

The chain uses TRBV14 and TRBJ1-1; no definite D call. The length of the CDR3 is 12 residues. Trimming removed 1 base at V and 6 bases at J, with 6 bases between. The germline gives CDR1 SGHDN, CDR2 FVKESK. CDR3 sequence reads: CASSQAGAEAFF. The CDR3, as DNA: TGTGCCAGCAGCCAAGCAGGCGCTGAAGCTTTCTTT.

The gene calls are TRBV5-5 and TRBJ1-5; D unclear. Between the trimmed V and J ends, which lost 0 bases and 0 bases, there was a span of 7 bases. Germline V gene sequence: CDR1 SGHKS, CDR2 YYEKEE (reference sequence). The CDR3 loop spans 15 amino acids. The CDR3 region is CASSLGPDSNQPQHF. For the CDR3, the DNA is TGTGCCAGCAGCTTGGGGCCCGATAGCAATCAGCCCCAGCATTTT.

The CDR3 spells CASSLTGGISYEQYF. DNA for the CDR3: TGTGCCAGCAGTTTAACAGGGGGCATCTCCTACGAGCAGTACTTC. This chain links TRBV28 with TRBJ2-7, with 9 bases identical to TRBD1. J gave up 0 bases and V 2 bases, and 2 bases lay outside the gene matches. The CDR3 covers 15 residues. In germline, CDR1 is MDHEN, CDR2 SYDVKM. Complete variable domain (other parts from reference TRBV28 and TRBJ2-7): DVKVTQSSRYLVKRTGEKVFLECVQDMDHENMFWYRQDPGLGLRLIYFSYDVKMKEKGDIPEGYSVSREKKERFSLILESASTNQTSMYLCASSLTGGISYEQYFGPGTRLTVT.

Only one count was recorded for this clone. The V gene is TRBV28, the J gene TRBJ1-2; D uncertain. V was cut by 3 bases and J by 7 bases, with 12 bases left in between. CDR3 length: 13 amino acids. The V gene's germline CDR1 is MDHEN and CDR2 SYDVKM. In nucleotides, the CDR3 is TGTGCCAGCAGTTTGGTGGCGGGGATTGGCTACACCTTC. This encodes CASSLVAGIGYTF.

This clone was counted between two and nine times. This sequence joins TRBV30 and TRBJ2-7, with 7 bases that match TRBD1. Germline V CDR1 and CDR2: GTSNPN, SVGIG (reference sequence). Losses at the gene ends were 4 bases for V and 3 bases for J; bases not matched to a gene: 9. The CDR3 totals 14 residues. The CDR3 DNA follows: TGTGCCTGGAATCTTGGGACAGCGAACTACGAGCAGTACTTC. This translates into CAWNLGTANYEQYF.

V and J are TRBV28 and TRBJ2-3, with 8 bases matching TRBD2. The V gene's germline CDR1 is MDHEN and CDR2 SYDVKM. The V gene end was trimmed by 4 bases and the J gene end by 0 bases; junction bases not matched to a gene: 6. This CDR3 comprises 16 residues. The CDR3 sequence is CASSSLAGLSTDTQYF. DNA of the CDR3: TGTGCCAGCAGTTCCTTAGCGGGGCTTAGCACAGATACGCAGTATTTT.

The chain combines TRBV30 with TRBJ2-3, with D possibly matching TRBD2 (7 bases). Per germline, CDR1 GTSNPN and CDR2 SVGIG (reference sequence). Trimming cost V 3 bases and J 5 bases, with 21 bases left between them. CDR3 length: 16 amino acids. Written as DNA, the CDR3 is TGTGCCTGGAGCGAACTAGGGGGAGGGCTTGGAGATACGCAGTATTTT. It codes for CAWSELGGGLGDTQYF.

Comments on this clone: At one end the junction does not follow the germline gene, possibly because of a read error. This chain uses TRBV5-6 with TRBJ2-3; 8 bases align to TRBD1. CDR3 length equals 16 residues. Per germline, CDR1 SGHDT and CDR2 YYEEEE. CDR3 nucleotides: TGTGCCAGCAGCCCCCCCCGGCAGGGGGCAACAGATGCGCAGTATTTT. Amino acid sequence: CASSPPRQGATDAQYF.

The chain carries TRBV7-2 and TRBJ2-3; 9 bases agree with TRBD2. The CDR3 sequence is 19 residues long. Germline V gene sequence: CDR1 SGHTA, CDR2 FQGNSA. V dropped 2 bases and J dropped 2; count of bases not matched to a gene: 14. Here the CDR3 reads CASSLSPLRAGGSTDTQYF. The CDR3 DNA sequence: TGTGCCAGCAGCTTATCCCCCTTAAGGGCGGGAGGGTCCACAGATACGCAGTATTTT.

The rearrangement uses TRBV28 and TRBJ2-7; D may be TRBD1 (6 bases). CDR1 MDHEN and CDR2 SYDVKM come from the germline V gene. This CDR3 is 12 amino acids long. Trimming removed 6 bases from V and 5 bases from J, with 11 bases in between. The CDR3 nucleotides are TGTGCCAGCAGCCTCGACAGGAACGAGCAGTACTTC. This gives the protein CASSLDRNEQYF.

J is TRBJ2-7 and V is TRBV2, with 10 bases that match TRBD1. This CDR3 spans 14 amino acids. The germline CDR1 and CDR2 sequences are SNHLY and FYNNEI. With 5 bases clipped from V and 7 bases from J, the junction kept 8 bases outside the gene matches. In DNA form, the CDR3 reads TGTGCCAGCAGTCCGAGACAGGGGGCGACTGAGCAGTACTTC. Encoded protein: CASSPRQGATEQYF.

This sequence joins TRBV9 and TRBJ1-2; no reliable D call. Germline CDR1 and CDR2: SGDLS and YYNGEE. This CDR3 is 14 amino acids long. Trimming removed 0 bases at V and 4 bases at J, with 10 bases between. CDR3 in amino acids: CASSVEEGGYGYTF. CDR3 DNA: TGTGCCAGCAGCGTAGAGGAAGGAGGCTATGGCTACACCTTC.

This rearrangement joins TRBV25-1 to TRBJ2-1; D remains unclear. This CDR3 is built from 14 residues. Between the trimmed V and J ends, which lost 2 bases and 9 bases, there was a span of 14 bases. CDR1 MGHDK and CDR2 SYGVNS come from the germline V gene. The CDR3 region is CASSEGWAPGEQFF. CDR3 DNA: TGTGCCAGCAGTGAAGGCTGGGCCCCCGGTGAGCAGTTCTTC.

CDR3 in DNA: TGTGCCAGCAGGTGGACTAGCGGGAACACCGGGGAGCTGTTTTTT. Protein sequence: CASRWTSGNTGELFF. This chain connects TRBV6-5 to TRBJ2-2; 10 nucleotides align to TRBD2. The CDR3 is 15 amino acids. Germline-derived CDR1 and CDR2 are MNHEY and SVGAGI. Losses at the gene ends were 6 bases for V and 1 base for J; bases not matched to a gene: 2.

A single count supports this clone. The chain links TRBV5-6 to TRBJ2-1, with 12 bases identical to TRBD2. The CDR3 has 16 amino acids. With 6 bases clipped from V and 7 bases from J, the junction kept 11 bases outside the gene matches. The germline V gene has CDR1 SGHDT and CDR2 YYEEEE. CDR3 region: CASTRLAGDGYNEQFF. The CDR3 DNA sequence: TGTGCCAGCACCCGACTAGCGGGAGATGGATATAATGAGCAGTTCTTC.

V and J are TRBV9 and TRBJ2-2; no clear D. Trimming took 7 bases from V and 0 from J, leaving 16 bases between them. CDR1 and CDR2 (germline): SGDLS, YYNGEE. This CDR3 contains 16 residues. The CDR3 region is CASGAYGDSNTGELFF. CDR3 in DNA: TGTGCCAGCGGTGCTTACGGAGACTCGAACACCGGGGAGCTGTTTTTT.

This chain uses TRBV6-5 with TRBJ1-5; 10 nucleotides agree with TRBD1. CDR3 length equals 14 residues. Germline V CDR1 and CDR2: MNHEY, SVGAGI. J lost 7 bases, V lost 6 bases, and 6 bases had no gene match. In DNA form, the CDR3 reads TGTGCCAGCAGGGGGACAGGGGATTGGCAGCCCCAGCATTTT. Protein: CASRGTGDWQPQHF.

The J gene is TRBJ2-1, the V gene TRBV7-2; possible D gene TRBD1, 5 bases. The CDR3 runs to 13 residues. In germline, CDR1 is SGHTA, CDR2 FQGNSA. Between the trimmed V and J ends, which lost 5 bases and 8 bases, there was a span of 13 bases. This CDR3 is CASSRQGTHEQFF. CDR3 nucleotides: TGTGCCAGCAGCCGGCAGGGTACCCATGAGCAGTTCTTC.

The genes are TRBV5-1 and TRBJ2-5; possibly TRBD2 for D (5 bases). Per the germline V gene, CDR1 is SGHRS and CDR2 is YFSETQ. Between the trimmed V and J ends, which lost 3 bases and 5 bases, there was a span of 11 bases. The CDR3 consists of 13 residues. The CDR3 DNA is TGCGCCAGCAGCTGGGAGATGATCGAGACCCAGTACTTC. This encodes CASSWEMIETQYF. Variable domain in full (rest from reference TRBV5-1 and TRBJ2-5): KAGVTQTPRYLIKTRGQQVTLSCSPISGHRSVSWYQQTPGQGLQFLFEYFSETQRNKGNFPGRFSGRQFSNSRSEMNVSTLELGDSALYLCASSWEMIETQYFGPGTRLLVL.

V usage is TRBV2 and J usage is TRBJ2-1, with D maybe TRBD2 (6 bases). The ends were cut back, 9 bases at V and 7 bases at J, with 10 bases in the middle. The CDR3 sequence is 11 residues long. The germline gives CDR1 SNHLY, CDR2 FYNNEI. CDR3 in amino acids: CASRLENEQFF. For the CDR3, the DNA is TGTGCCAGTAGACTAGAGAATGAGCAGTTCTTC.

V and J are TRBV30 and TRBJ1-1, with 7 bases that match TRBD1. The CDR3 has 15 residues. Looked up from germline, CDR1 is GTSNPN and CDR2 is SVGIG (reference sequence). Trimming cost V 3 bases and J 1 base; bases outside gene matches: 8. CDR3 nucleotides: TGTGCCTGGAGGGGTAGAGGGGGCTCGAACACTGAAGCTTTCTTT. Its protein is CAWRGRGGSNTEAFF.

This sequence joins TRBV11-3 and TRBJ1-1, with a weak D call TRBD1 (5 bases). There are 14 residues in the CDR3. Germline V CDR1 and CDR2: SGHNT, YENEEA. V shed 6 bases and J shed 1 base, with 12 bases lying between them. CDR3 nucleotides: TGTGCCAGCAGTCCTCAGGGTCCGAACACTGAAGCTTTCTTT. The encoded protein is CASSPQGPNTEAFF. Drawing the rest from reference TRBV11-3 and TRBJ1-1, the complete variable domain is EAGVVQSPRYKIIEKKQPVAFWCNPISGHNTLYWYLQNLGQGPELLIRYENEEAVDDSQLPKDRFSAERLKGVDSTLKIQPAELGDSAVYLCASSPQGPNTEAFFGQGTRLTVV.

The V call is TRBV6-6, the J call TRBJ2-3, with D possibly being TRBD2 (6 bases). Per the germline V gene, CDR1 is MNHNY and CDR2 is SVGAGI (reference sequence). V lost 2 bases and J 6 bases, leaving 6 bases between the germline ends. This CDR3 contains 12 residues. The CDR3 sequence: CASSYRGDTQYF. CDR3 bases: TGTGCCAGCAGTTACCGGGGGGATACGCAGTATTTT.

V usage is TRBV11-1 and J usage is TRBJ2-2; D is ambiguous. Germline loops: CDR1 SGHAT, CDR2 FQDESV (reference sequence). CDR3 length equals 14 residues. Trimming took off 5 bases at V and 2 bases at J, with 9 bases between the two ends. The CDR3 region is CASSQPYNTGELFF. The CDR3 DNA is TGTGCCAGCAGCCAACCCTATAACACCGGGGAGCTGTTTTTT.

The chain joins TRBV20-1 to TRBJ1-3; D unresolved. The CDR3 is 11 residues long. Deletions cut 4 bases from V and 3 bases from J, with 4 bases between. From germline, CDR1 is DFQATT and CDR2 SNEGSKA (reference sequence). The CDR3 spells CSATSGNTIYF. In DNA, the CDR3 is TGCAGTGCTACCAGTGGAAACACCATATATTTT.

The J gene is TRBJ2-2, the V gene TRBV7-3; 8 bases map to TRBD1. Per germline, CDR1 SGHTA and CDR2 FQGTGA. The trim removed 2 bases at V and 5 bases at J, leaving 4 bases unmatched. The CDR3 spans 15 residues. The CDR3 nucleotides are TGTGCCAGCAGCTTATCAGGGGGCGGAACCGGGGAGCTGTTTTTT. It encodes CASSLSGGGTGELFF.